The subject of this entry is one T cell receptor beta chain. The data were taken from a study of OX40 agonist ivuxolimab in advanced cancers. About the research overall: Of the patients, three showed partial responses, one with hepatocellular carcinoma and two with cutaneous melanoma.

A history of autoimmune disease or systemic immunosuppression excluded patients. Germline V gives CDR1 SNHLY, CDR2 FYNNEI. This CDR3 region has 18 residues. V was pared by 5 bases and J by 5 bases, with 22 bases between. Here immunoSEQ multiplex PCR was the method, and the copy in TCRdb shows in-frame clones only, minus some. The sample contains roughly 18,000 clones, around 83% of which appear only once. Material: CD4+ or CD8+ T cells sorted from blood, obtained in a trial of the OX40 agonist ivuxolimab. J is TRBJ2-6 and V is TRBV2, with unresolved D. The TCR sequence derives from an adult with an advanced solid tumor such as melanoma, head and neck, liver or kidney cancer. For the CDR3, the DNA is TGTGCCAGCAGTCTAGTCCGTTCGATACAAAGTCGGGCCAACGTCCTGACTTTC. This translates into CASSLVRSIQSRANVLTF.